Each of the 15 T cell receptor beta chains below was sequenced from the same sample in a study of a mutant IDH1 vaccine in newly diagnosed glioma. Time point indicated: week 5, during vaccination. Topical imiquimod accompanied each vaccine dose, which consisted of 300 ug of mutant IDH1 20-mer peptide. Sequenced by immunoSEQ multiplex PCR; TCRdb stores in-frame clones only, minus some. The sample includes about 42,000 clones, 80% to 90% of them seen just once. Their antigens are not known. Sample: PBMCs, taken from a glioma patient whose treatment included an IDH1 peptide vaccine. These receptors came from a man in his forties with glioma.

This clone was observed a handful of times. The CDR3 here is CSGRGQANTGELFF. The DNA for the CDR3 is TGCAGCGGCAGGGGACAGGCGAACACCGGGGAGCTGTTTTTT. This sequence joins TRBV29-1 and TRBJ2-2; TRBD1 matches 8 bases. V gave up 7 bases and J gave up 0 bases; unmatched junction bases: 4. The length of the CDR3 is 14 residues. Germline-derived CDR1 and CDR2 are SQVTM and ANQGSEA.

The CDR3 region has the DNA TGTGCCAGCAGCTTAGGCCCCGTTCGCGAGCAGTACTTC. It encodes CASSLGPVREQYF. This chain connects TRBV11-2 to TRBJ2-7; D not certain. From germline, CDR1 is SGHAT and CDR2 FQNNGV. The CDR3 runs to 13 residues. The V end lost 1 base, the J end lost 6 bases, and 10 bases lay between the germline ends.

The chain couples TRBV27 to TRBJ2-7; no clear D. Trimming shortened V by 8 bases and J by 0 bases, and 11 bases separated the two germline ends. The CDR3 runs 13 residues. The germline V gene has CDR1 MNHEY and CDR2 SMNVEV (reference sequence). The CDR3 loop reads CASQALSSYEQYF. CDR3 DNA sequence: TGTGCCAGCCAGGCGTTGAGCTCCTACGAGCAGTACTTC.

The chain carries TRBV7-2 and TRBJ2-7; 10 bases fit TRBD2. The CDR3 length is 14 residues. The V segment lost 4 bases and the J segment 3 bases; nucleotides outside the gene matches: 3. Germline assignment: CDR1 SGHTA and CDR2 FQGNSA. CDR3 coding DNA: TGTGCCAGCAGCTCAAGACTAGCGGGCTACGAGCAGTACTTC. Its protein is CASSSRLAGYEQYF. The full variable domain, in which reference TRBV7-2 and TRBJ2-7 provide the parts outside the CDR3, is GAGVSQSPSNKVTEKGKDVELRCDPISGHTALYWYRQSLGQGLEFLIYFQGNSAPDKSGLPSDRFSAERTGGSVSTLTIQRTQQEDSAVYLCASSSRLAGYEQYFGPGTRLTVT.

V gene TRBV7-9 combines with J gene TRBJ1-2; perhaps TRBD1 as D (6 bases). The V end was cut by 5 bases, the J end by 2 bases, with 12 bases between. Germline assignment: CDR1 SEHNR and CDR2 FQNEAQ (reference sequence). This CDR3 is 14 amino acids long. The CDR3 DNA reads TGTGCCAGCAGCCCTCCCCAGGGGAACTATGGCTACACCTTC. It translates to CASSPPQGNYGYTF.

The J gene is TRBJ2-7, the V gene TRBV28; 7 nucleotides align to TRBD2. The germline CDR1 and CDR2 sequences are MDHEN and SYDVKM. The V gene end was trimmed by 6 bases and the J gene end by 2 bases; junction bases not matched to a gene: 4. CDR3 size: 13 residues. In DNA, the CDR3 is TGTGCCAGCAGGGCTAGCGGCACCTACGAGCAGTACTTC. Translating it yields CASRASGTYEQYF.

The chain couples TRBV5-6 to TRBJ1-2; 7 bases align to TRBD1. The V segment lost 0 bases and the J segment 2 bases; nucleotides outside the gene matches: 13. Per germline, CDR1 SGHDT and CDR2 YYEEEE. CDR3 length: 18 amino acids. The CDR3: CASSLVRAVTRGNYGYTF. CDR3 in DNA: TGTGCCAGCAGCTTGGTCCGGGCCGTGACCAGGGGGAACTATGGCTACACCTTC.

The gene calls are TRBV5-4 and TRBJ2-7, with 9 bases lining up with TRBD2. This CDR3 contains 12 residues. Germline V gene data show CDR1 as SGHNT and CDR2 as YYREEE (reference sequence). After removal of 4 bases from V and 5 bases from J, the junction contained 1 base not matched to a gene. The CDR3 coding sequence is TGTGCCAGCAGCCTAGCGGGAAACGAGCAGTACTTC. This gives the protein CASSLAGNEQYF.

The chain has TRBV6-5 and TRBJ2-3, with 9 nucleotides matching TRBD1. This CDR3 is built from 15 residues. Trimming took 4 bases from V and 2 from J; bases not matched to a gene: 4. CDR1 is MNHEY and CDR2 is SVGAGI in the germline V gene. This CDR3 reads CASSSRTGVTDTQYF. As DNA, the CDR3 is TGTGCCAGCAGTTCCAGGACAGGGGTCACAGATACGCAGTATTTT.

The V gene is TRBV10-1, the J gene TRBJ2-1; D might be TRBD2 (5 bases). The germline V gene has CDR1 WNHNN and CDR2 SYGVQD (reference sequence). The CDR3 consists of 14 residues. V lost 8 bases and J lost 3, with 14 bases in between. As DNA, the CDR3 is TGCGCCAGCGAGGGCAAACCCCTCTACAATGAGCAGTTCTTC. Translation gives CASEGKPLYNEQFF.

The V gene is TRBV10-3, the J gene TRBJ1-1; D is unclear. Looked up from germline, CDR1 is ENHRY and CDR2 is SYGVKD. V was clipped by 1 base and J by 4 bases, with 13 bases between them. The CDR3 loop spans 15 amino acids. The CDR3 spells CAISEFSSFSTEAFF. Written as DNA, the CDR3 is TGTGCCATCAGTGAGTTTTCGTCCTTCAGCACTGAAGCTTTCTTT.

The chain carries TRBV7-2 and TRBJ2-7; 11 bases are shared with TRBD2. The CDR3 totals 15 residues. The germline gives CDR1 SGHTA, CDR2 FQGNSA. J was trimmed by 7 bases and V by 4 bases; bases with no gene match: 9. CDR3 nucleotides: TGTGCCAGCAGCTCCGCCCCCGGGACTAGCGGAGAGCAGTACTTC. Encoded protein: CASSSAPGTSGEQYF.

This chain connects TRBV14 to TRBJ1-2; D unresolved. V was shortened by 0 bases and J by 7 bases, with 12 bases between the two germline ends. Germline V CDR1 and CDR2: SGHDN, FVKESK. The CDR3 runs to 14 residues. The CDR3 region has the DNA TGTGCCAGCAGCCAAGACGTCCGAGCCTCTGGCTACACCTTC. Translation gives CASSQDVRASGYTF.

The chain links TRBV6-5 to TRBJ2-3, with D possibly called TRBD1 or TRBD2 (5 bases each). The CDR3 covers 15 residues. The germline CDR1 and CDR2 sequences are MNHEY and SVGAGI. V lost 6 bases and J 2 bases, leaving 15 bases between the germline ends. The CDR3 sequence: CASSYGAPLTDTQYF. The CDR3, as DNA: TGTGCCAGCAGCTACGGGGCTCCCCTCACAGATACGCAGTATTTT.

This clone was recorded once. The rearrangement joins TRBV18 to TRBJ2-5, with 9 positions matching TRBD2. Germline V gene lookup returns CDR1 KGHSH and CDR2 LQKENI. The junction had 6 bases not matched to a gene; V was cut back by 5 bases and J by 5 bases. The CDR3 totals 14 residues. In DNA form, the CDR3 reads TGTGCCAGCTCAGTGCGGGAGGGGTACGAGACCCAGTACTTC. Residues: CASSVREGYETQYF.